This section outlines one TCR beta chain sequence together with its context. The antigen is unknown. These data belong to a study of cytomegalovirus exposure and HLA in healthy donors. As for the study in general: In a later analysis, the roughly 120 validation repertoires were reported to have used the same platform as the approximately 700 first-cohort repertoires.

TCRdb's copy holds only in-frame clones and misses some; the assay was immunoSEQ multiplex PCR. There are some 170,000 clones in the sample; roughly 86% occur only once, and roughly 2.6% lies in the top ten. The germline V and J ends were trimmed by 4 bases and 10 bases, with 9 bases remaining between them. Germline V gene sequence: CDR1 SGHRS, CDR2 YFSETQ. The CDR3 has 11 residues. Whole-study results and caveats: Many donors carried some public TCRs, although rarity characterized most TCR sequences. The study flagged roughly 150 TCR beta chains as cytomegalovirus-associated. There were three CMV-associated chains whose specificity for CMV antigens was confirmed in vitro.

The sequence was collected from a man in his late teens or twenties in good health and CMV-seropositive. Sequencing used PBMCs. The chain links TRBV5-1 to TRBJ2-1; D is undetermined. The chain's CDR3 is CASSPGREQFF. The CDR3 DNA is TGCGCCAGCAGCCCGGGTCGGGAGCAGTTCTTC. The variable domain in full, with the rest retrieved from reference TRBV5-1 and TRBJ2-1, is KAGVTQTPRYLIKTRGQQVTLSCSPISGHRSVSWYQQTPGQGLQFLFEYFSETQRNKGNFPGRFSGRQFSNSRSEMNVSTLELGDSALYLCASSPGREQFFGPGTRLTVL.